The present T cell receptor (beta chain) was sequenced within a study of blood T cells in healthy people across ages. Germline CDR1 SNHLY, CDR2 FYNNEI. The germline V and J ends were trimmed by 6 bases and 5 bases, with 13 bases remaining between them. The CDR3 consists of 13 residues. PCR was performed a second time for about 6 to 11 cycles using a sample-barcoded 5' primer and a J-beta primer mix. MiXCR, applied by TCRdb to the 5' RACE reads, yields one record per CDR3 protein. The repertoire holds 800,000 to 950,000 distinct CDR3 sequences, with 25% to 30% as singletons. The data were also submitted as part of a second study, on T cells of mothers and their children. That source reports: Sequencing got over 9.5 million TCR beta CDR3 reads from each mother and some 3 million from each child.

The sample comprised blood. This TCR derives from a woman between 35 and 50 years old in good health. V is TRBV2 and J is TRBJ1-1; D is ambiguous. The CDR3: CASRKRERTEAFF. The CDR3 DNA reads as TGTGCCAGCAGAAAAAGAGAACGGACTGAAGCTTTCTTT.